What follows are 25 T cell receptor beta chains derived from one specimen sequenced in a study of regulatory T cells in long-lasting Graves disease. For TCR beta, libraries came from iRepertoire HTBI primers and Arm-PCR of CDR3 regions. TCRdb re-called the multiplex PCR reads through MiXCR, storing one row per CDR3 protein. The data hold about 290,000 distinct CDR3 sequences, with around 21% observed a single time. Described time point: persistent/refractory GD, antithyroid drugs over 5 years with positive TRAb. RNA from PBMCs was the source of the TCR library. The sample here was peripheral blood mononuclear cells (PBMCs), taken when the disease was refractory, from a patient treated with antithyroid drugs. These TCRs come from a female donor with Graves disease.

For the CDR3, the DNA is TGCGCCAGCAGCTTGGTACCAGCGGGGTTTTCTGAGGTGGCCCACGAGCAGTACTTC. It specifies CASSLVPAGFSEVAHEQYF. The chain uses TRBV5-1 and TRBJ2-7, with 7 bases identical to TRBD2. CDR3 length equals 19 residues. V shed 0 bases and J 5 bases; nucleotides not matched to a gene: 20. CDR1 SGHRS and CDR2 YFSETQ come from the germline V gene. The complete variable domain, with remaining parts taken from reference TRBV5-1 and TRBJ2-7, reads KAGVTQTPRYLIKTRGQQVTLSCSPISGHRSVSWYQQTPGQGLQFLFEYFSETQRNKGNFPGRFSGRQFSNSRSEMNVSTLELGDSALYLCASSLVPAGFSEVAHEQYFGPGTRLTVT.

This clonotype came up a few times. In DNA form, the CDR3 reads TGTGCCAGCAGCTGGACAGTAACCTACGAGCAGTACTTC. This gives the protein CASSWTVTYEQYF. The chain couples TRBV5-6 to TRBJ2-7; D is perhaps TRBD1 (6 bases). Looked up from germline, CDR1 is SGHDT and CDR2 is YYEEEE. Trimming took 3 bases from V and 2 from J, leaving 9 bases between them. This CDR3 has 13 residues.

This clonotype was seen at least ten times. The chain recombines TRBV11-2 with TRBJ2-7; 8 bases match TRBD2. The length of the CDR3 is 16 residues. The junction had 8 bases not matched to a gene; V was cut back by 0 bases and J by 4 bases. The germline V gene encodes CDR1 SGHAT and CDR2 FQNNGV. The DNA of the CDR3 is TGTGCCAGCAGCTTAGATTTTCCTAGCGGGCATTACGAGCAGTACTTC. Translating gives CASSLDFPSGHYEQYF.

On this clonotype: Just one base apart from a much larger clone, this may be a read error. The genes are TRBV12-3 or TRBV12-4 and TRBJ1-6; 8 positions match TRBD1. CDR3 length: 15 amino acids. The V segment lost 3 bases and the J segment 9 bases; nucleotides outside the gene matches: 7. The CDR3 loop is CASSFFRTGSSPLHF. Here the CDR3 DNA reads TGTGCCAGCAGTTTCTTTCGGACAGGGAGTTCACCCCTCCACTTT.

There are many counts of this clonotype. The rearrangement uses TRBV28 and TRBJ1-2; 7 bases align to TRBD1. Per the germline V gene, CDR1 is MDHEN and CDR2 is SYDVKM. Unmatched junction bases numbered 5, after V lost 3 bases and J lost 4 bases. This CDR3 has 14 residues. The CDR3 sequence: CASSFNDRAYGYTF. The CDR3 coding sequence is TGTGCCAGCAGTTTCAACGACAGGGCCTATGGCTACACCTTC.

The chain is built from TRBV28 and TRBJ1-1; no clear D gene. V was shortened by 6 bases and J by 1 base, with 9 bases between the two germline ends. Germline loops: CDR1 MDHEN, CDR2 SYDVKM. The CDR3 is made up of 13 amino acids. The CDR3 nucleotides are TGTGCCAGCAGAAAGGCGGGGAACACTGAAGCTTTCTTT. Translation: CASRKAGNTEAFF.

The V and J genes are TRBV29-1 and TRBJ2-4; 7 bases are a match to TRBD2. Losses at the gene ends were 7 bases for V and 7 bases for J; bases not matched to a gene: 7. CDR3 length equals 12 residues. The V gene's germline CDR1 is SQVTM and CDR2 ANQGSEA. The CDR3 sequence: CSALTSLNIQYF. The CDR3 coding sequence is TGCAGCGCCCTGACTAGCCTCAACATTCAGTACTTC.

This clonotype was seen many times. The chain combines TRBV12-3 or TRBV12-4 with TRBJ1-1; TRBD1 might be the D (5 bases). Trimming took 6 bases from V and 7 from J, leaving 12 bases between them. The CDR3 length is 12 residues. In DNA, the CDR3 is TGTGCCAGCAGCCGGCCGGGACTTGAAGCTTTCTTT. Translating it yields CASSRPGLEAFF.

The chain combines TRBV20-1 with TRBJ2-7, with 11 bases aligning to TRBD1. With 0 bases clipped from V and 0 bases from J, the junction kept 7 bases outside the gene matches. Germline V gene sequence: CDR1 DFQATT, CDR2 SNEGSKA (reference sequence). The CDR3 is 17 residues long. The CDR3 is CSARDLAGTGGSYEQYF. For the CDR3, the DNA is TGCAGTGCTAGAGATTTGGCCGGGACAGGGGGCTCCTACGAGCAGTACTTC.

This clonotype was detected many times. The DNA for the CDR3 is TGCAGTGCTCCGATCTCCCTGGGGGGTAGCAATCAGCCCCAGCATTTT. Protein: CSAPISLGGSNQPQHF. J is TRBJ1-5 and V is TRBV20-1, with TRBD1 as a possible D gene (5 bases). Looked up from germline, CDR1 is DFQATT and CDR2 is SNEGSKA (reference sequence). V lost 5 bases, J lost 0 bases, and 17 bases lay in between. CDR3 length: 16 amino acids.

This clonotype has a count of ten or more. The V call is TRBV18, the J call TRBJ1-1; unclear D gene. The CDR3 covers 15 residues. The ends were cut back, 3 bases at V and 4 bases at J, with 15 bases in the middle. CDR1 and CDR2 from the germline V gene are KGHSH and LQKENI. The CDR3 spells CASSPNRAPGTEAFF. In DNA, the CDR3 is TGTGCCAGCTCACCTAATCGGGCGCCCGGCACTGAAGCTTTCTTT.

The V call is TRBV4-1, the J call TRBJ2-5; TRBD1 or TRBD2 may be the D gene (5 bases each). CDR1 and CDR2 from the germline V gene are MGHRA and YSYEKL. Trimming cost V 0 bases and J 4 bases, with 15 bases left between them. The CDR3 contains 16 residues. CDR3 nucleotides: TGCGCCAGCAGCCAAGAGGGGACCGAGGGAACAGAGACCCAGTACTTC. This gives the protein CASSQEGTEGTETQYF.

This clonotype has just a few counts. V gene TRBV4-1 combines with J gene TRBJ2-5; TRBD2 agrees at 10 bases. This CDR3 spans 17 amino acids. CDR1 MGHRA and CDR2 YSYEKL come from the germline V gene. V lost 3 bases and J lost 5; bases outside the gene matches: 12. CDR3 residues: CASSQLASGGLRETQYF. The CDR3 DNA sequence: TGCGCCAGCAGCCAGTTGGCTAGCGGGGGTCTCCGGGAGACCCAGTACTTC.

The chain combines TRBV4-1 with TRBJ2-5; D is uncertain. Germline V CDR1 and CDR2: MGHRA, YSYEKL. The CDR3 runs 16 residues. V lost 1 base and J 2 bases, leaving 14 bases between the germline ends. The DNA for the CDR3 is TGCGCCAGCAGCCAAGTCGGCTATCGCCCACAAGAGACCCAGTACTTC. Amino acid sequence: CASSQVGYRPQETQYF.

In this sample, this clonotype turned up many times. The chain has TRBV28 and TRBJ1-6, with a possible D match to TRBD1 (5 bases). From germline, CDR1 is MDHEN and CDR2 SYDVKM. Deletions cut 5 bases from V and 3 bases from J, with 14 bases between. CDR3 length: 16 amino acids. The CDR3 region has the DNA TGTGCCAGCAGTCCTAGTGGTAGGGGCTATAATTCACCCCTCCACTTT. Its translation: CASSPSGRGYNSPLHF.

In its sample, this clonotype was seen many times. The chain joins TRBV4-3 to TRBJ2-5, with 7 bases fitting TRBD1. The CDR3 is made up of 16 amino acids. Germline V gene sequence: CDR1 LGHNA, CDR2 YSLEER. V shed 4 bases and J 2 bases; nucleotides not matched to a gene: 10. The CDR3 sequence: CASSRGAGGIQETQYF. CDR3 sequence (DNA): TGCGCCAGCAGCCGAGGGGCAGGGGGAATACAAGAGACCCAGTACTTC.

CDR3 sequence reads: CASSQDWDTNSPLHF. In nucleotides, the CDR3 is TGCGCCAGCAGCCAAGATTGGGACACTAATTCACCCCTCCACTTT. The chain combines TRBV4-3 with TRBJ1-6; D perhaps matches TRBD1 (6 bases). Trimming took 0 bases from V and 6 from J, leaving 9 bases between them. Germline V gene lookup returns CDR1 LGHNA and CDR2 YSLEER. CDR3 length equals 15 residues.

CDR3 region: CASKALLGNTGELFF. The CDR3 bases are TGTGCCAGCAAGGCCCTACTAGGGAACACCGGGGAGCTGTTTTTT. This rearrangement joins TRBV6-1 to TRBJ2-2, with D tentatively TRBD2 (5 bases). This CDR3 is 15 amino acids long. Trimming stripped 7 bases from V and 1 base from J, with 13 bases between. From germline, CDR1 is MNHNS and CDR2 SASEGT.

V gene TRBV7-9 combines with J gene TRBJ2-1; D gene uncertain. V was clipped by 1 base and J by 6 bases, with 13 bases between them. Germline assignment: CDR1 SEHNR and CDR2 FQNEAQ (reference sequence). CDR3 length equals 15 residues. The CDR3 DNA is TGTGCCAGCAGCTTAGTGACCACCTGGGGCAATGAGCAGTTCTTC. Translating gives CASSLVTTWGNEQFF.

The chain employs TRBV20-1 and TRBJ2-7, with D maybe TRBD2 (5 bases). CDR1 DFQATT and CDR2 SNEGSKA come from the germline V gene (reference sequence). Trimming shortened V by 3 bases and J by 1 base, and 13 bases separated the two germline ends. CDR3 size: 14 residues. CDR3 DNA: TGCAGTGCTAGCGGGAATTGGGATTCCTACGAGCAGTACTTC. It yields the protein CSASGNWDSYEQYF.

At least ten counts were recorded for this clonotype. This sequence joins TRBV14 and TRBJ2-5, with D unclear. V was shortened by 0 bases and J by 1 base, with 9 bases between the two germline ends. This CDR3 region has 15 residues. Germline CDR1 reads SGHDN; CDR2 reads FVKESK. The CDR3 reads CASSQDRRSQETQYF. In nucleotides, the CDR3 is TGTGCCAGCAGCCAAGATCGGCGGAGCCAAGAGACCCAGTACTTC.

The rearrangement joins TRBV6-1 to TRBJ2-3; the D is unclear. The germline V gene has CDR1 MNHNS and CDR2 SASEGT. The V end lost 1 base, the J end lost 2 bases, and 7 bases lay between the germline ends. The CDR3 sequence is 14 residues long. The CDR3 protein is CASSEGWATDTQYF. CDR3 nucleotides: TGTGCCAGCAGTGAAGGGTGGGCCACAGATACGCAGTATTTT.

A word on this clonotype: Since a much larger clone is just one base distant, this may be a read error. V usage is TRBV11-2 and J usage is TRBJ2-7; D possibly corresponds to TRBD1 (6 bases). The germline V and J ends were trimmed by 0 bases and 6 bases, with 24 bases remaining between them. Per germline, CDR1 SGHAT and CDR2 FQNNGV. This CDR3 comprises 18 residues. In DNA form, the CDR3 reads TGTGCCAGCAGCTTAGAGTTCCCCCCCAGGGGCTACGTGCCCGAGCAGTACTTC. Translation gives CASSLEFPPRGYVPEQYF.

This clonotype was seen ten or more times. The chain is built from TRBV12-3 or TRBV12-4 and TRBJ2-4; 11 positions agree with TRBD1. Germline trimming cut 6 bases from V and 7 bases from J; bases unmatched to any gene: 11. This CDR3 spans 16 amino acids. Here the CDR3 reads CASSRRPGQGENIQYF. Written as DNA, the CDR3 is TGTGCCAGCAGCCGCCGTCCGGGACAGGGGGAGAACATTCAGTACTTC.

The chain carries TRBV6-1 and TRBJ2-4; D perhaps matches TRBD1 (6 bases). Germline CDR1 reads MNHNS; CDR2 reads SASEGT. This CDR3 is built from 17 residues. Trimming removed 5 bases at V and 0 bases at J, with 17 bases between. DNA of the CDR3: TGTGCCAGCAGTATGACGGACAGAAACTTAGCCAAAAACATTCAGTACTTC. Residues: CASSMTDRNLAKNIQYF.